The 14 T cell receptor beta chains below all came from one sample that was sequenced in a study of regulatory T cells in long-lasting Graves disease. Libraries of TCR beta came from iRepertoire HTBI primers plus Arm-PCR of CDR3 regions. MiXCR was run by TCRdb on the multiplex PCR reads, yielding one entry per CDR3 protein. The data hold approximately 350,000 distinct CDR3 sequences, with roughly 24% observed a single time. Time point defined: persistent/refractory GD, antithyroid drugs over 5 years with positive TRAb. RNA extracted from PBMCs served as the sequencing template. Sequenced material: peripheral blood mononuclear cells (PBMCs), taken when the disease was refractory, from a patient treated with antithyroid drugs. These receptors were taken from a woman aged 40 to 50 with Graves disease.

This clonotype was detected ten times or more. The rearrangement links TRBV11-2 to TRBJ1-1; D remains ambiguous. Trimming pared 1 base from V and 4 bases from J, leaving 10 bases between. Germline V lookup: CDR1 SGHAT, CDR2 FQNNGV. The CDR3 totals 14 residues. The CDR3 DNA sequence: TGTGCCAGCAGCTTAGCCAGAGCGCCCACTGAAGCTTTCTTT. It encodes CASSLARAPTEAFF.

The chain is built from TRBV2 and TRBJ2-3; a weak D match, TRBD2 (6 bases). The V end lost 7 bases, the J end lost 0 bases, and 14 bases lay between the germline ends. The CDR3 is 15 residues long. Germline CDR1 SNHLY, CDR2 FYNNEI. The CDR3 reads CASTKAGTSTDTQYF. The CDR3 nucleotides read TGTGCCAGCACTAAGGCAGGGACTAGCACAGATACGCAGTATTTT. Together with reference TRBV2 and TRBJ2-3, the CDR3 gives the full variable domain: EPEVTQTPSHQVTQMGQEVILRCVPISNHLYFYWYRQILGQKVEFLVSFYNNEISEKSEIFDDQFSVERPDGSNFTLKIRSTKLEDSAMYFCASTKAGTSTDTQYFGPGTRLTVL.

This clonotype appeared many times. V gene TRBV5-5 combines with J gene TRBJ2-7; D uncertain. This CDR3 is built from 14 residues. CDR1 and CDR2 (germline): SGHKS, YYEKEE (reference sequence). Trimming took off 3 bases at V and 0 bases at J, with 10 bases between the two ends. The CDR3 region has the DNA TGTGCCAGCAGCTCCCTAAGGAGCTCCTACGAGCAGTACTTC. Residues: CASSSLRSSYEQYF.

This clonotype was observed many times. In DNA, the CDR3 is TGTGCCAGCAGTGGACTCCGGGACTTCCCGTACGAGCAGTACTTC. Its translation: CASSGLRDFPYEQYF. This chain connects TRBV11-2 to TRBJ2-7; D perhaps matches TRBD2 (6 bases). The CDR3 contains 15 residues. Germline loops: CDR1 SGHAT, CDR2 FQNNGV. The germline V and J ends were trimmed by 6 bases and 4 bases, with 19 bases remaining between them. The whole variable domain, filled in from reference TRBV11-2 and TRBJ2-7, reads EAGVAQSPRYKIIEKRQSVAFWCNPISGHATLYWYQQILGQGPKLLIQFQNNGVVDDSQLPKDRFSAERLKGVDSTLKIQPAKLEDSAVYLCASSGLRDFPYEQYFGPGTRLTVT.

This sequence joins TRBV7-2 and TRBJ1-1, with D perhaps matching TRBD1 (6 bases). The CDR3 is 14 residues long. Germline CDR1 SGHTA, CDR2 FQGNSA. The V end lost 6 bases, the J end lost 7 bases, and 18 bases lay between the germline ends. The CDR3 nucleotides are TGTGCCAGCAGTTTTACCGACAGGCATTTTGAAGCTTTCTTT. Translated, it gives CASSFTDRHFEAFF.

This clonotype was counted many times. The V gene is TRBV20-1, the J gene TRBJ2-7, with 8 nucleotides matching TRBD2. The CDR3 is 15 residues long. The V and J ends lost 0 bases and 3 bases, in that order; junction bases with no gene match: 7. Germline V gene data show CDR1 as DFQATT and CDR2 as SNEGSKA (reference sequence). The CDR3 sequence: CSARDQRERHYEQYF. CDR3 nucleotides: TGCAGTGCTAGAGATCAGCGGGAGCGACACTACGAGCAGTACTTC.

The chain employs TRBV19 and TRBJ2-2; 8 bases align to TRBD1. CDR3 length: 15 amino acids. Germline V lookup: CDR1 LNHDA, CDR2 SQIVND (reference sequence). Trimming removed 6 bases from V and 3 bases from J; junction bases left unmatched: 6. This CDR3 reads CASSNGQGDTGELFF. DNA for the CDR3: TGTGCCAGTAGCAACGGACAGGGTGACACCGGGGAGCTGTTTTTT.

The sample holds a few counts of this clonotype. V and J are TRBV10-1 and TRBJ2-2; no firm D call. The ends were cut back, 5 bases at V and 2 bases at J, with 12 bases in the middle. This CDR3 has 15 residues. Germline CDR1 and CDR2: WNHNN and SYGVQD (reference sequence). The CDR3 protein is CASSPWPFNTGELFF. The CDR3 bases are TGCGCCAGCAGTCCCTGGCCTTTTAACACCGGGGAGCTGTTTTTT.

The sample holds many counts of this clonotype. This chain connects TRBV20-1 to TRBJ1-5; D is unclear. Per germline, CDR1 DFQATT and CDR2 SNEGSKA (reference sequence). This CDR3 has 18 amino acids. Trimming pared 5 bases from V and 0 bases from J, leaving 23 bases between. The CDR3 DNA sequence: TGCAGTGCTGCCGCCCTGTTAGTAGTTGGAAGTAGCAATCAGCCCCAGCATTTT. It is translated as CSAAALLVVGSSNQPQHF.

This chain connects TRBV20-1 to TRBJ2-7; D is unclear. The CDR3 has 15 amino acids. V was cut by 0 bases and J by 4 bases, with 16 bases left in between. Per the germline V gene, CDR1 is DFQATT and CDR2 is SNEGSKA (reference sequence). The CDR3 sequence is CSARDSPKQVYEQYF. The CDR3 DNA is TGCAGTGCTAGAGATTCCCCAAAACAAGTTTACGAGCAGTACTTC.

As concerns this clonotype: Relative to the germline gene, one junction end is altered; a read error may explain this. V and J are TRBV14 and TRBJ2-5; unclear D gene. Germline CDR1 is SGHDN and CDR2 is FVKESK. The CDR3 is made up of 16 amino acids. This CDR3 reads CASSRILPGYQEAQYF. CDR3 nucleotide sequence: TGTGCCAGCAGCCGAATCCTTCCGGGCTATCAAGAGGCCCAGTACTTC. Full variable domain (outside the CDR3, taken from reference TRBV14 and TRBJ2-5): EAGVTQFPSHSVIEKGQTVTLRCDPISGHDNLYWYRRVMGKEIKFLLHFVKESKQDESGMPNNRFLAERTGGTYSTLKVQPAELEDSGVYFCASSRILPGYQEAQYFGPGTRLLVL.

This clonotype was counted between two and nine times. The genes are TRBV11-2 and TRBJ2-7; D possibly corresponds to TRBD1 (5 bases). This CDR3 spans 13 amino acids. The V and J ends lost 5 bases and 3 bases respectively, with 11 bases between them. Germline V gene data show CDR1 as SGHAT and CDR2 as FQNNGV. The chain's CDR3 is CASSPLTVYEQYF. CDR3 coding DNA: TGTGCCAGCAGCCCACTGACAGTCTACGAGCAGTACTTC.

The rearrangement uses TRBV29-1 and TRBJ2-1; 8 bases align to TRBD2. The CDR3 loop spans 13 amino acids. V trimming: 6 bases; J trimming: 6 bases; junction bases outside the gene matches: 7. The germline V gene encodes CDR1 SQVTM and CDR2 ANQGSEA. CDR3 sequence reads: CSVAGVIVNEQFF. CDR3 in DNA: TGCAGCGTAGCGGGAGTCATTGTCAATGAGCAGTTCTTC.

This rearrangement joins TRBV9 to TRBJ2-7; D is undetermined. Germline CDR1 and CDR2: SGDLS and YYNGEE. The CDR3 totals 12 residues. V dropped 3 bases and J dropped 6 bases, with 10 bases sitting between them. This CDR3 is CASSEQDTEQYF. For the CDR3, the DNA is TGTGCCAGCAGCGAGCAGGATACCGAGCAGTACTTC.